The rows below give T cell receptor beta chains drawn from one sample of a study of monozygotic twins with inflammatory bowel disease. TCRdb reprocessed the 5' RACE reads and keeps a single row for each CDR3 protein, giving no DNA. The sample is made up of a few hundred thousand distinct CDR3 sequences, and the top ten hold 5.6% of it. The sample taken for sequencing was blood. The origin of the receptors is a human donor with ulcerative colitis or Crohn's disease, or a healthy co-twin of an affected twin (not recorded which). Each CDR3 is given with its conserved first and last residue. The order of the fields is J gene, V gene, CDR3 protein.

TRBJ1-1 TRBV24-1 CATRWGSTEAFF
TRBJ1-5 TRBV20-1 CSASPSPPTQPQHF
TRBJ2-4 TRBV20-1 CSAPQVSDIQYF
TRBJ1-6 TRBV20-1 CSLRRGQGNSPLHF
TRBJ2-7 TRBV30 CAWSPYGPGTHF
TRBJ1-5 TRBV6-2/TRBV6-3 CASSSGAGQAQPQHF
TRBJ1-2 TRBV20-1 CSYGRGHYGYTF
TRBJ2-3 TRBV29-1 CSVEDVTDINTQYF
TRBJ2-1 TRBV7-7 CASSLGSHAGGLIF
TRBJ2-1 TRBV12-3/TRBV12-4 CASRTGSEQFF
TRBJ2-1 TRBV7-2 CASSLQGTRRGDEQFF
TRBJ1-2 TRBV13 CASSLAGQLNSNYGYTF
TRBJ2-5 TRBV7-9 CASSSNEGLGEETQYF
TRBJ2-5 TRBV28 CASSSLQETQYF
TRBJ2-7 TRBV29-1 CSARRTTYEQYF
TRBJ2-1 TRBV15 CATSRDPSGGINEQFF
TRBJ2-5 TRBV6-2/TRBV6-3 CASSRGFGETQYF
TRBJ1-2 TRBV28 CASSEVPSYYGYTF
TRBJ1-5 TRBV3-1 CASSLRQGRQPQHF
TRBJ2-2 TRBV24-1 CATSDPGTATTNTGELFF
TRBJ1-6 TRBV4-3 CASSQDGQGGSPLHF
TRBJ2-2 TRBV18 CASSPLAGTGTGELFF
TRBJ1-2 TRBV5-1 CASSSPDRGQGYTF
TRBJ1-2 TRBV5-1 CASSAGTPSGSTF
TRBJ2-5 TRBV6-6 CASSYGDLKTQYF
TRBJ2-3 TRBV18 CASSPTPGGPKDTQYF
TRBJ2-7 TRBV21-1 CASSTRWEEQYF
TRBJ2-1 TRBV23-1 CASSQSTDRLYNEQFF
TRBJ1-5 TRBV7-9 CASAGAPGNQPQHF
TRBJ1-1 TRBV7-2 CASSLGGGGKNTEAFF
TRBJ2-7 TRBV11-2 CASSFGRGSYEQYF
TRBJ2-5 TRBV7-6 CASSLGTGGEETQYF
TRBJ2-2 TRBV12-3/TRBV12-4 CASRREQANTGELFF
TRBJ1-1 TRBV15 CATSRDGLNEAFF
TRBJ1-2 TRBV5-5 CASSLDHRDGPFGYTF
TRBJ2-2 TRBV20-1 CSAPRPGRGAGELFF
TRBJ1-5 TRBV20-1 CSASGTGASERNQPQHF
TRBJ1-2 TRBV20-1 CSARGAGKDGYTF
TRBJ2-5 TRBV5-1 CASSPGSGQETQYF
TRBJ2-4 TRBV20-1 CSARLAKNIQYF
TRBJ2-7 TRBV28 CASSGQGLSYEQYF
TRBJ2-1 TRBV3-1 CASSQDEWVNEQFF
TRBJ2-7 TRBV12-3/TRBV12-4 CASNPTGKGDEQYF
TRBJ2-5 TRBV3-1 CASSQGTSGLETQYF
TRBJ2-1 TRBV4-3 CASSIGLYNEQFF